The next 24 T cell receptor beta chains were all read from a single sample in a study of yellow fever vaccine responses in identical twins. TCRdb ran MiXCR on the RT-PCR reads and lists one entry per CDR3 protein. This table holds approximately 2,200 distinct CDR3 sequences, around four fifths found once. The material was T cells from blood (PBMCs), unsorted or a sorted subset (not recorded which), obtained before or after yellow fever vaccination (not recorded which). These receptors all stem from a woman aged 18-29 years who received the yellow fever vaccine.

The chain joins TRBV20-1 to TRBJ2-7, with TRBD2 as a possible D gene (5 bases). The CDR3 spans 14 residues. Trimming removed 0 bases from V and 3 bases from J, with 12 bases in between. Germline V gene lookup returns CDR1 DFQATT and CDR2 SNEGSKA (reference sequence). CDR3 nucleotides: TGCAGTGCTAGAGACAGCGAGGGATACTACGAGCAGTACGTC. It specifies CSARDSEGYYEQYV.

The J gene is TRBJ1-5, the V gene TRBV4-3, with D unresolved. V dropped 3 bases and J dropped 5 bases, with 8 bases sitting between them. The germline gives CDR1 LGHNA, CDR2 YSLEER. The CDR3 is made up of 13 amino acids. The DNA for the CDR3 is TGCGCCAGCAGCCAGTTGGTGTATCAGCCCCAGCATTTT. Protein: CASSQLVYQPQHF.

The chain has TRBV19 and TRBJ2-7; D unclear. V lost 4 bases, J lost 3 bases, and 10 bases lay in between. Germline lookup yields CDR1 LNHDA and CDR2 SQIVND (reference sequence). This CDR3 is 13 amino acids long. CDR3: CASSKGYYYEQYF. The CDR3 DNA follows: TGTGCCAGTAGTAAGGGTTATTACTACGAGCAGTACTTC.

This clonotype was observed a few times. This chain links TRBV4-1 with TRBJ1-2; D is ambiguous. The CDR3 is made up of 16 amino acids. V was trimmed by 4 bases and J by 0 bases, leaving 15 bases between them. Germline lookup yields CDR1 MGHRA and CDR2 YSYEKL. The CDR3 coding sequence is TGCGCCAGCAGCCCCCGGGCCTCCTTTGCTAACTATGGCTACACCTTC. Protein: CASSPRASFANYGYTF.

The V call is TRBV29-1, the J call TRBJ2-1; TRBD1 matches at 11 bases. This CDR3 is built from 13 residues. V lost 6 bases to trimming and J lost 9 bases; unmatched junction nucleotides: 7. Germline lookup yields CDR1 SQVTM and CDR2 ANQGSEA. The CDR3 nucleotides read TGCAGCGTGGGGTGGACAGGGGGCACTGAGCAGTTCTTC. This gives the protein CSVGWTGGTEQFF.

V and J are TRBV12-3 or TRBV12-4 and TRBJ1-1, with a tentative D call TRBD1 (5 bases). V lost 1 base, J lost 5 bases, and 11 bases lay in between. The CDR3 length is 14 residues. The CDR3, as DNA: TGTGCCAGCAGTTTAGGGGCTACAGGAACTGAAGCTTTCTTT. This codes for CASSLGATGTEAFF.

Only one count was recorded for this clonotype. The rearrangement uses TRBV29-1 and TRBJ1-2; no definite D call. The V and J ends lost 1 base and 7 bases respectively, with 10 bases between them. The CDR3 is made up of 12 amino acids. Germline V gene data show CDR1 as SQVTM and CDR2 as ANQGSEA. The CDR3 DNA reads TGCAGCGTTGAAGTTTCACGAGGTGGCTACACCTTC. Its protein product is CSVEVSRGGYTF.

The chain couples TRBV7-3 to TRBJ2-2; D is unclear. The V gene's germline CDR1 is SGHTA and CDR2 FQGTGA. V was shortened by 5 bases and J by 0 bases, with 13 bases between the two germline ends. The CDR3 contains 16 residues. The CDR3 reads CASSPSAFTNTGELFF. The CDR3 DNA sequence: TGTGCCAGCAGCCCGTCCGCCTTCACGAACACCGGGGAGCTGTTTTTT.

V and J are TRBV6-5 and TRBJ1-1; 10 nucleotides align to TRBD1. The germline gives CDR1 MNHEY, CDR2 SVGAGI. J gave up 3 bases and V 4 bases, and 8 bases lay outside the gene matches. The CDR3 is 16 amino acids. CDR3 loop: CASSSGTGVRDTEAFF. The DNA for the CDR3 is TGTGCCAGCAGTTCCGGGACAGGGGTACGCGACACTGAAGCTTTCTTT.

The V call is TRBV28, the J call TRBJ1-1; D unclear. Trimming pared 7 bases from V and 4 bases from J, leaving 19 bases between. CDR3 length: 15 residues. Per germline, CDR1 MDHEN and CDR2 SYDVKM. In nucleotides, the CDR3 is TGTGCCAGCACCTCGGAGGGTTTCTTCGGCACTGAAGCTTTCTTT. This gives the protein CASTSEGFFGTEAFF. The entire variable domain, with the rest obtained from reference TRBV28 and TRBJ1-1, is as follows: DVKVTQSSRYLVKRTGEKVFLECVQDMDHENMFWYRQDPGLGLRLIYFSYDVKMKEKGDIPEGYSVSREKKERFSLILESASTNQTSMYLCASTSEGFFGTEAFFGQGTRLTVV.

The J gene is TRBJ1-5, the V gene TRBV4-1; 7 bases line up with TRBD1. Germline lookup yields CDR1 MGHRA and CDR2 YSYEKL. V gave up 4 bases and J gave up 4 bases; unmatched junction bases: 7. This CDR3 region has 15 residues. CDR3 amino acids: CASSPYGQENQPQHF. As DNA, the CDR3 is TGCGCCAGCAGCCCGTATGGACAGGAGAATCAGCCCCAGCATTTT.

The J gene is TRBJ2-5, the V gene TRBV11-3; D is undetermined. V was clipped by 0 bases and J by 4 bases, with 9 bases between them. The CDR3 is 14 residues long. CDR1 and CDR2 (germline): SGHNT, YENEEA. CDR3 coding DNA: TGTGCCAGCAGCTTAGATGGTTGGGGAGAGACCCAGTACTTC. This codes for CASSLDGWGETQYF.

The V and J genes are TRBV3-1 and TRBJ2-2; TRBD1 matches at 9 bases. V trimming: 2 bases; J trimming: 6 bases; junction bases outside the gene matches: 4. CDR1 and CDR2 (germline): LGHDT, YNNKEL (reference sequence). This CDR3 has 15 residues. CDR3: CASSQLQGASGELFF. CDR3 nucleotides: TGTGCCAGCAGCCAATTACAGGGGGCCTCCGGGGAGCTGTTTTTT.

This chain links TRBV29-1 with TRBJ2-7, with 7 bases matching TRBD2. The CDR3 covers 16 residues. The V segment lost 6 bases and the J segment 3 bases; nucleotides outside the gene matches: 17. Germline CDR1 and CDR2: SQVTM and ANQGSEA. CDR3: CSVLQHGEGLLYEQYF. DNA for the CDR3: TGCAGCGTCCTACAACATGGGGAGGGGCTCCTCTACGAGCAGTACTTC.

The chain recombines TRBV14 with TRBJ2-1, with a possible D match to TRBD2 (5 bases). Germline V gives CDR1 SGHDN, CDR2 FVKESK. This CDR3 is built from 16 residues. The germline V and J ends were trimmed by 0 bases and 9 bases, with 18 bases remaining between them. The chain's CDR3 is CASSQETMAEGGEQFF. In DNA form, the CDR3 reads TGTGCCAGCAGCCAAGAAACGATGGCAGAGGGCGGTGAGCAGTTCTTC. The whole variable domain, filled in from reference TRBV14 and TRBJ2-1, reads EAGVTQFPSHSVIEKGQTVTLRCDPISGHDNLYWYRRVMGKEIKFLLHFVKESKQDESGMPNNRFLAERTGGTYSTLKVQPAELEDSGVYFCASSQETMAEGGEQFFGPGTRLTVL.

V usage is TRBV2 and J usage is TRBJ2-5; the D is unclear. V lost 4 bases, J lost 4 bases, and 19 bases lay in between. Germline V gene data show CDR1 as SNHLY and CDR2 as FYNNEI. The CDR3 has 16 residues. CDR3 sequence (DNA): TGTGCCAGCAGTGGGGTCTCTGGGGTTTTCGGAGAGACCCAGTACTTC. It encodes CASSGVSGVFGETQYF.

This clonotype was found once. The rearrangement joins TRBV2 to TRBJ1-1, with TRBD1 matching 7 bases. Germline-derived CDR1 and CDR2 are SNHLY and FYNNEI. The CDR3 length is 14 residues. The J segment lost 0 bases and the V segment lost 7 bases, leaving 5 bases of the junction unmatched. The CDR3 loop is CASNTDRLNTEAFF. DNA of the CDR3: TGTGCCAGCAACACGGACAGGTTGAACACTGAAGCTTTCTTT.

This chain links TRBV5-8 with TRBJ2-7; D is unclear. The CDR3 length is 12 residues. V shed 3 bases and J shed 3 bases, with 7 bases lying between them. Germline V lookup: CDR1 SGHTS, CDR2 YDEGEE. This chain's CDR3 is CASSYLGYEQYF. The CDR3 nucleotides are TGTGCCAGCAGCTACCTGGGCTACGAGCAGTACTTC.

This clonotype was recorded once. The DNA for the CDR3 is TGTGCCAGCAGTCCCACTAACAGCGAGAGCGCTTTCTTT. Its protein is CASSPTNSESAFF. The chain combines TRBV13 with TRBJ1-1; D is undetermined. The CDR3 has 13 residues. Germline assignment: CDR1 PRHDT and CDR2 FYEKMQ (reference sequence). The germline V and J ends were trimmed by 6 bases and 11 bases, with 19 bases remaining between them.

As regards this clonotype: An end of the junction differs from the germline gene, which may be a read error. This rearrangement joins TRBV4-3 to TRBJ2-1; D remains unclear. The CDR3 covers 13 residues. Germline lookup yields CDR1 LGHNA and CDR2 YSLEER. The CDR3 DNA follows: TGCGCCAGCAGCCAAGACACCCCCAATCAGCAGTTCTTC. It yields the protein CASSQDTPNQQFF.

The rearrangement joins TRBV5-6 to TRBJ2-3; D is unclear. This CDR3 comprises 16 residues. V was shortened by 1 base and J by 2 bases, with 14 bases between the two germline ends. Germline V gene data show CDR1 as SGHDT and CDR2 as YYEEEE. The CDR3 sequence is CASSLFVYTTTDTQYF. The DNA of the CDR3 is TGTGCCAGCAGCTTGTTCGTCTACACAACCACAGATACGCAGTATTTT.

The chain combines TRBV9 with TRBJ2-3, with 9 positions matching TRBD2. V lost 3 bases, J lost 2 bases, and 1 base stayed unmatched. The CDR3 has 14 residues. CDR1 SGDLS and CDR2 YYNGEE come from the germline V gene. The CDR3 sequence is CASSGTSDTDTQYF. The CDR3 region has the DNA TGTGCCAGCAGCGGGACTAGCGACACAGATACGCAGTATTTT.

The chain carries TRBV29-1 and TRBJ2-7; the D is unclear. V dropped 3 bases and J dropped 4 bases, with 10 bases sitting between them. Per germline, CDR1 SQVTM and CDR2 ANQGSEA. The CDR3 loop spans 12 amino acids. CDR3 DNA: TGCAGCGTTGATTCTGGAGATTACGAGCAGTACTTC. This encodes CSVDSGDYEQYF.

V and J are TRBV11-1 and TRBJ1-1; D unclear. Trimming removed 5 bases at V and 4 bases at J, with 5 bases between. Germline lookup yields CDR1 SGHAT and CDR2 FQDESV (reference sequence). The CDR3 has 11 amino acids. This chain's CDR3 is CASSLLTEAFF. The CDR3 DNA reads TGTGCCAGCAGCCTTCTCACTGAAGCTTTCTTT.